Given below is one T cell receptor (beta chain) in context. Its specificity is not known. This CDR3 region has 13 residues. CDR1 is ENHRY and CDR2 is SYGVKD in the germline V gene. V shed 8 bases and J 7 bases; nucleotides not matched to a gene: 9. These data originate in a study of blood T cells in healthy people across ages. Study in general: Template switching caught about one barcoded beta molecule for each two T cells. Study observations and caveats: Long-lived donors carried more naive CD4+ cells and greater diversity than aged donors. Calculation of diversity from one million T cells yielded estimates considered to be underestimates.

Together with a sample-barcoded 5' primer, a J-beta primer mix was included in a second PCR lasting about 7 to 11 cycles. TCRdb re-called the 5' RACE reads with MiXCR, one entry per CDR3 protein. The sample yields hundreds of thousands of distinct CDR3 sequences, approximately 49% seen once. This chain connects TRBV10-3 to TRBJ2-7, with 9 bases identical to TRBD2. Material: blood. This TCR came from a woman aged 60-75 years in good health. The CDR3 DNA is TGTGCCATCGAGGGACTAGCAGCCAATGAGCAGTACTTC. Translating gives CAIEGLAANEQYF.